This TCR beta chain derives from a study of cytomegalovirus exposure and HLA in healthy donors. Notes on the study in general: Cytomegalovirus-associated TCR beta chains were listed, numbering more than 150. Later analysis showed most CMV-associated TCR beta chains appearing HLA-restricted. Researchers reportedly found TCR beta sequences accurately predicted most subjects' HLA-A and HLA-B alleles. Reports credit the classifier with highly specific, highly sensitive diagnosis of cytomegalovirus status.

The CDR3 is made up of 15 amino acids. From germline, CDR1 is SEHNR and CDR2 FQNEAQ (reference sequence). The V gene end was trimmed by 5 bases and the J gene end by 2 bases; junction bases not matched to a gene: 4. Researchers ran the PCR with 60 Vbeta and 13 Jbeta primers. TCRdb keeps only in-frame clones here, not all; method: immunoSEQ multiplex PCR. The sample has some 180,000 clones, around 82% seen once; the top ten hold 11% to 15%. Worth noting for this clone: Its target is not known.

Source material: PBMCs. The clonotype originates from a woman in her twenties or thirties in good health and CMV-seropositive. This sequence joins TRBV7-9 and TRBJ2-3; 10 bases are shared with TRBD2. CDR3 DNA: TGTGCCAGCAGCGGGGGACTAGCGTACACAGATACGCAGTATTTT. Translating it yields CASSGGLAYTDTQYF.